This T cell receptor (beta chain) was recorded in a study of T cells after yellow fever vaccination. Study context: Fractions low in cell number were prepared with SMART-Seq v4 Ultra Low Input.

The germline CDR1 and CDR2 sequences are SGHRS and YFSETQ. The CDR3 runs to 14 residues. The V gene lost 4 bases and the J gene lost 4 bases, with 14 bases spanning the gap. This clonotype was seen a handful of times. Its target is unknown. General study results and limits: In FACS-sorted repertoires, abundant clonotypes from the bulk population could appear as contaminants. Though weaker, the secondary response peaked faster, on day 5 versus 15.

A 5'RACE template-switching step, the method used to make TCR cDNA, added a universal primer site and UMIs. MiXCR, run by TCRdb on the 5' RACE reads, gives a single entry per CDR3 protein. Found here are some 560,000 distinct CDR3 sequences, about 15% of them singletons; the top ten hold roughly a sixth. The J gene is TRBJ1-1, the V gene TRBV5-1; no reliable D call. Sequencing used PBMCs, obtained about 5 days after the first yellow fever vaccination. The receptor was isolated from a man aged 18 to 30 who received the YFV17D yellow fever vaccine. CDR3 DNA: TGCGCCAGCAGCCCCCCGGGAGGAGGCACTGAAGCTTTCTTT. Its protein product is CASSPPGGGTEAFF.